This entry is about one T cell receptor beta chain. Its antigen remains unidentified. The data were obtained in a study of monozygotic twins with inflammatory bowel disease. The study, taken as a whole, reports: The data gave no support to a single strong IBD-associated signal or clonotype. A reduction in TCRbeta diversity (inverse Simpson) was seen in IBD patients relative to healthy co-twins.

The template switching step added UMIs that contained a 6-nucleotide sample barcode. Reprocessing the 5' RACE reads, TCRdb reports a single entry for every CDR3 protein and omits DNA. Its clone listing holds about 330,000 distinct CDR3 sequences. Germline V gives CDR1 LNHNV, CDR2 YYDKDF (reference sequence). The CDR3 spans 15 residues. Blood samples of 2 to 2.5 ml were drawn from every donor. This sequence was found in a human donor with ulcerative colitis or Crohn's disease, or a healthy co-twin of an affected twin (not recorded which). Material: blood. The chain employs TRBV15 and TRBJ2-5. This chain's CDR3 is CATSRDPDPSETQYF.